A selection of T cell receptor beta chains follows, all from one sample in a study of T cell clonotyping in hematopoietic cell transplantation. Method: immunoSEQ multiplex PCR; TCRdb's copy keeps in-frame clones and lacks some. The table records roughly 18,000 clones, 86% of them present only once. Source: peripheral blood mononuclear cells, taken before stem cell transplant. These receptors were taken from a man aged 50 to 60 with acute myeloid leukemia. Some clones in this sample may be carry-over from other donors' samples. The CDR3 runs from the conserved cysteine through the conserved F or W. The order of the fields is D gene, clone size, V gene, J gene, CDR3 protein, CDR3 DNA. D genes are given only for firm matches. The size field is filled for only some rows; it gives once, few, many or a size class.

>TRBD1|few|TRBV5-1|TRBJ1-2
CASSWDSVGGYTF
TGCGCCAGCAGCTGGGACAGCGTGGGGGGCTACACCTTC
>.|.|TRBV2|TRBJ2-3
CASSVAQGSDTQYF
TGTGCCAGCAGTGTAGCTCAGGGGTCAGATACGCAGTATTTT
>.|.|TRBV5-1|TRBJ2-7
CASSLTVTYEQYF
TGCGCCAGCAGCTTGACGGTAACCTACGAGCAGTACTTC
>.|.|TRBV11-2|TRBJ1-5
CASSSTRHSNQPQHF
TGTGCCAGCAGCTCAACGAGACACTCTAATCAGCCCCAGCATTTT
>TRBD1|.|TRBV6-5|TRBJ1-4
CASSYGTGNEKLFF
TGTGCCAGCAGTTACGGGACAGGGAATGAAAAACTGTTTTTT
>TRBD1|.|TRBV5-1|TRBJ2-2
CASSPGTGANTGELFF
TGCGCCAGCAGTCCGGGGACAGGGGCGAACACCGGGGAGCTGTTTTTT
>TRBD1|.|TRBV4-2|TRBJ1-3
CASSQDKGATGNTIYF
TGTGCCAGCAGCCAAGACAAGGGGGCTACTGGAAACACCATATATTTT
>.|.|TRBV28|TRBJ1-1
CASSQGNTEAFF
TGTGCCAGCAGTCAGGGAAACACTGAAGCTTTCTTT
>.|.|TRBV11-2|TRBJ2-2
CASSLNQRTGELFF
TGTGCCAGCAGCTTAAATCAGAGGACCGGGGAGCTGTTTTTT
>.|once|TRBV5-5|TRBJ1-3
CASSRQGSGNTIYF
TGTGCCAGCAGTCGGCAAGGATCTGGAAACACCATATATTTT
>.|.|TRBV10-1|TRBJ2-5
CASRNWHHQETQYF
TGCGCCAGCAGGAACTGGCACCACCAAGAGACCCAGTACTTC
>TRBD1|.|TRBV7-6|TRBJ2-7
CASSLVSGQGAPYEQYF
TGTGCCAGCAGCTTAGTAAGTGGACAGGGAGCTCCCTACGAGCAGTACTTC
>TRBD1|.|TRBV7-7|TRBJ2-3
CASSLTPGTGIDTQYF
TGTGCCAGCAGCCTTACTCCCGGGACAGGGATCGATACGCAGTATTTT
>.|.|TRBV6-6|TRBJ1-5
CASQRTEYSNQPQHF
TGTGCCAGCCAGCGGACAGAGTATAGCAATCAGCCCCAGCATTTT
>.|.|TRBV6-6|TRBJ1-1
CAESLGGNTEAFF
TGTGCCGAAAGTCTGGGGGGGAACACTGAAGCTTTCTTT
>.|.|TRBV7-2|TRBJ1-1
CASSIRDTANGAFF
TGTGCCAGCAGCATCCGGGACACTGCAAATGGAGCTTTCTTT
>TRBD1|.|TRBV7-3|TRBJ1-2
CASSYEPGQGGGYTF
TGTGCCAGCAGCTACGAACCGGGACAGGGCGGTGGCTACACCTTC
>TRBD1|few|TRBV5-6|TRBJ1-5
CASSYRTGGGGQPQHF
TGTGCCAGCAGCTACCGGACAGGGGGCGGGGGTCAGCCCCAGCATTTT
>.|.|TRBV11-2|TRBJ2-1
CASSFGGPISYEQFF
TGTGCCAGCAGCTTCGGCGGCCCCATATCATATGAGCAGTTCTTC
>.|.|TRBV7-9|TRBJ1-2
CASSKTEFRYGYTF
TGTGCCAGCAGCAAGACCGAGTTTCGGTATGGCTACACCTTC
>.|.|TRBV9|TRBJ1-1
CASSATSGHPNTEAFF
TGTGCCAGCAGCGCCACCTCGGGACACCCGAACACTGAAGCTTTCTTT
>TRBD2|.|TRBV14|TRBJ2-7
CASSQGLLRGGSYEQYF
TGTGCCAGCAGCCAAGGGCTTCTGCGGGGGGGTTCCTACGAGCAGTACTTC
>.|.|TRBV7-9|TRBJ2-1
CASSSEGGRNEQFF
TGTGCCAGCAGCTCGGAGGGGGGGCGGAATGAGCAGTTCTTC
>.|.|TRBV6-5|TRBJ1-1
CASSATQEYTEAFF
TGTGCCAGCAGTGCTACACAGGAGTACACTGAAGCTTTCTTT
>.|.|TRBV28|TRBJ2-3
CASSWPPRDEDTQYF
TGTGCCAGCAGTTGGCCCCCCCGGGATGAAGATACGCAGTATTTT
>.|.|TRBV7-2|TRBJ2-3
CASSPTGPGWGDTQYF
TGTGCCAGCAGCCCGACAGGACCCGGGTGGGGGGATACGCAGTATTTT